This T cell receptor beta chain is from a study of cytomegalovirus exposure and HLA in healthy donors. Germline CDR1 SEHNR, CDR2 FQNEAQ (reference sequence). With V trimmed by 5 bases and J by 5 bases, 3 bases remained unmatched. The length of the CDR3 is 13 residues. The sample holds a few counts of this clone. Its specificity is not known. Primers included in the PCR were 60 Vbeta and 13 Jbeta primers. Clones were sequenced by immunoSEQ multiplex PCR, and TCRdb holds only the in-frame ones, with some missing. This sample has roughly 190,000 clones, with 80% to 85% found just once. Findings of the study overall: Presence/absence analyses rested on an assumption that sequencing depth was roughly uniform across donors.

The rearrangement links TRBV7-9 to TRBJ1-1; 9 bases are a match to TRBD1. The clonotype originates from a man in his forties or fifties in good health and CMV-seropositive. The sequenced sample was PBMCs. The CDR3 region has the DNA TGTGCCAGCAGCGGGACAGGGCGAACTGAAGCTTTCTTT. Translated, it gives CASSGTGRTEAFF.